The following is a TCR beta chain sequence with its context. The antigen is not known. This specimen belongs to a study of blood T cells in healthy people across ages. Study context: Template-switching capture recovered about one barcoded beta molecule per two T cells.

General observations from the study: Not knowing donor CMV status may have confounded expanded clonotype changes.

PCR was performed a second time for roughly 7 to 11 cycles using a sample-barcoded 5' primer and a J-beta primer mix. A template-switch adaptor that had 12 random nucleotides put a tag on each cDNA molecule. MiXCR, run by TCRdb on the 5' RACE reads, gives a single entry per CDR3 protein. The sample has about 1.4 million distinct CDR3 sequences, around 59% seen once. This clonotype was sampled from a young man in good health. Source material: blood.

In DNA form, the CDR3 reads TGTGCCAGCAGCAATGACGTACCCTATGGCTACACCTTC. Protein product: CASSNDVPYGYTF. This sequence joins TRBV12-3 or TRBV12-4 and TRBJ1-2; no clear D. CDR3 length: 13 amino acids. V was pared by 6 bases and J by 4 bases, with 12 bases between.